These 12 T cell receptor beta chains share one sample of origin, sequenced in a study of CD8 T cells in ankylosing spondylitis. Using its own MiXCR run on the 5' RACE reads, TCRdb lists one record per CDR3 protein. Of 200,000 or so distinct CDR3 sequences in the sample, 13% were seen once. Sequenced sample: blood, either unsorted or a sorted T cell fraction (not recorded which). These receptors came from a female donor with ankylosing spondylitis or in good health (not recorded which).

In this sample, this clonotype turned up many times. The chain has TRBV28 and TRBJ1-5, with D tentatively TRBD1 (6 bases). The V and J ends lost 7 bases and 2 bases respectively, with 15 bases between them. Germline lookup yields CDR1 MDHEN and CDR2 SYDVKM. The CDR3 spans 15 residues. As DNA, the CDR3 is TGTGCCAGCACGGGGGCCCAAGAAGGCAATCAGCCCCAGCATTTT. Translation gives CASTGAQEGNQPQHF.

This clonotype was picked up many times. CDR3 bases: TGTGCCAGCAGCTTTGGGACTAGCGGGAGGGTCAGCTCCTACAATGAGCAGTTCTTC. It yields the protein CASSFGTSGRVSSYNEQFF. The chain recombines TRBV5-4 with TRBJ2-1, with TRBD2 matching 16 bases. The V segment lost 2 bases and the J segment 0 bases; nucleotides outside the gene matches: 5. Germline V gives CDR1 SGHNT, CDR2 YYREEE (reference sequence). The CDR3 is made up of 19 amino acids.

The CDR3 reads CASSLTRGEQYF. Written as DNA, the CDR3 is TGTGCCAGCAGCTTAACGCGGGGAGAGCAGTACTTC. The chain carries TRBV7-2 and TRBJ2-7, with D perhaps TRBD2 (6 bases). V was cut by 2 bases and J by 7 bases, with 9 bases left in between. CDR3 size: 12 residues. From germline, CDR1 is SGHTA and CDR2 FQGNSA.

This clonotype has ten or more counts. The V and J genes are TRBV5-1 and TRBJ2-5; tentatively, D is TRBD2 (5 bases). Germline V gene sequence: CDR1 SGHRS, CDR2 YFSETQ. V was pared by 2 bases and J by 1 base, with 12 bases between. The CDR3 consists of 15 residues. CDR3 DNA: TGCGCCAGCAGCTTTCGAGGGAACTCCCAAGAGACCCAGTACTTC. It codes for CASSFRGNSQETQYF.

To note about this clonotype: Just one base apart from a much larger clone, this may be a read error. CDR3 bases: TGTGTCAGCAGCTTAGCCCGGACAGGGCACTCCTACGAGCAGTACTTC. Translated: CVSSLARTGHSYEQYF. The gene calls are TRBV7-8 and TRBJ2-7; TRBD1 aligns across 8 bases. The CDR3 runs to 16 residues. The germline CDR1 and CDR2 sequences are SGHVS and FQNEAQ.

This clonotype showed up many times. This chain links TRBV28 with TRBJ1-5; 9 bases fit TRBD1. V shed 5 bases and J 0 bases; nucleotides not matched to a gene: 5. This CDR3 has 16 residues. Looked up from germline, CDR1 is MDHEN and CDR2 is SYDVKM. In DNA form, the CDR3 reads TGTGCCAGCAGTGCAGGGGGACAGGGTAGCAATCAGCCCCAGCATTTT. This translates into CASSAGGQGSNQPQHF.

The table lists this clonotype with a few counts. V and J are TRBV7-2 and TRBJ2-3, with D possibly TRBD2 on 6 matching bases. Germline V gives CDR1 SGHTA, CDR2 FQGNSA. There are 15 residues in the CDR3. V lost 0 bases, J lost 2 bases, and 9 bases lay in between. This CDR3 is CASSLAWDSTDTQYF. The CDR3 nucleotides read TGTGCCAGCAGCTTAGCATGGGACTCCACAGATACGCAGTATTTT.

This clonotype has at least ten counts. V and J are TRBV29-1 and TRBJ2-7; 7 nucleotides match TRBD1. CDR1 SQVTM and CDR2 ANQGSEA come from the germline V gene. V lost 4 bases to trimming and J lost 1 base; unmatched junction nucleotides: 7. The CDR3 spans 14 residues. CDR3 region: CSVAPTGSSYEQYF. The CDR3 DNA reads as TGCAGCGTTGCCCCGACAGGGTCGTCCTACGAGCAGTACTTC.

This clonotype was seen more than once but under ten times. This rearrangement joins TRBV10-3 to TRBJ2-5; 7 positions agree with TRBD2. Trimming cost V 2 bases and J 4 bases; bases outside gene matches: 7. Per the germline V gene, CDR1 is ENHRY and CDR2 is SYGVKD. CDR3 length: 15 residues. This chain's CDR3 is CAISETWGGVETQYF. CDR3 coding DNA: TGTGCCATCAGTGAGACGTGGGGAGGGGTAGAGACCCAGTACTTC.

This clonotype appeared a few times. This rearrangement joins TRBV7-9 to TRBJ2-3; tentative D call: TRBD2 (6 bases). This CDR3 is 16 amino acids long. Germline V gene data show CDR1 as SEHNR and CDR2 as FQNEAQ (reference sequence). V was clipped by 5 bases and J by 5 bases, with 20 bases between them. CDR3 nucleotide sequence: TGTGCCAGCAGCCGCCCTCGGGTAGCGGCGGGAGATACGCAGTATTTT. This gives the protein CASSRPRVAAGDTQYF.

This clonotype has a handful of counts. The V gene is TRBV12-3 or TRBV12-4, the J gene TRBJ1-5, with D unclear. The CDR3 totals 14 residues. Trimming took 4 bases from V and 3 from J, leaving 10 bases between them. CDR3 nucleotides: TGTGCCAGCAGTTCTCCGGGAAACAATCAGCCCCAGCATTTT. It is translated as CASSSPGNNQPQHF.

At least ten counts were recorded for this clonotype. The CDR3 is CASSLSRVNSPLHF. In nucleotides, the CDR3 is TGTGCCAGCAGTTTGAGCAGGGTGAATTCACCCCTCCACTTT. The chain combines TRBV12-3 or TRBV12-4 with TRBJ1-6; tentative D call: TRBD1 (5 bases). This CDR3 has 14 residues. Trimming removed 3 bases at V and 7 bases at J, with 10 bases between.